This entry lists 25 T cell receptor beta chains sequenced from one sample in a study of blood T cell repertoires in COVID-19. Libraries were prepared by immunoSEQ multiplex PCR; TCRdb keeps only in-frame clonotypes and omits some of them. The sample yields some 83,000 clones, 70% to 90% seen once. The sample consisted of peripheral blood. The receptors were gathered from a man older than 75 in a cohort sampled during active COVID-19.

J is TRBJ2-3 and V is TRBV12-5; no firm D call. V lost 6 bases to trimming and J lost 3 bases, with 19 bases between them. The CDR3 is 16 residues long. Germline assignment: CDR1 LGHNT and CDR2 FRNRAP. CDR3 sequence (DNA): TGTGCTAGTGGAGATGACCGTTACCCTAGGACAGATACGCAGTATTTT. Translated: CASGDDRYPRTDTQYF. Supplemented by reference TRBV12-5 and TRBJ2-3, the full variable domain reads DARVTQTPRHKVTEMGQEVTMRCQPILGHNTVFWYRQTMMQGLELLAYFRNRAPLDDSGMPKDRFSAEMPDATLATLKIQPSEPRDSAVYFCASGDDRYPRTDTQYFGPGTRLTVL.

This chain joins TRBV5-1 and TRBJ2-5, with D perhaps TRBD2 (7 bases). V gave up 0 bases and J gave up 3 bases, with 12 bases separating them. Germline V gene lookup returns CDR1 SGHRS and CDR2 YFSETQ. This CDR3 is 15 amino acids long. CDR3 sequence: CASSLARGGEETQYF. CDR3 DNA: TGCGCCAGCAGCTTGGCTAGGGGGGGTGAAGAGACCCAGTACTTC.

The chain combines TRBV6-6 with TRBJ2-1, with D unclear. Germline V gene data show CDR1 as MNHNY and CDR2 as SVGAGI (reference sequence). The CDR3 length is 13 residues. V shed 3 bases and J shed 6 bases, with 9 bases lying between them. The CDR3 sequence: CASSYSVVNEQFF. The CDR3 DNA is TGTGCCAGCAGTTATTCCGTAGTCAATGAGCAGTTCTTC.

The rearrangement links TRBV11-3 to TRBJ1-6, with TRBD1 identical over 7 bases. CDR3 length: 14 residues. Germline-derived CDR1 and CDR2 are SGHNT and YENEEA. Trimming took 10 bases from V and 4 from J; bases not matched to a gene: 7. This CDR3 reads CATVQGRYNSPLHF. The CDR3 DNA follows: TGTGCCACGGTACAGGGGAGGTATAATTCACCCCTCCACTTT.

Only a few counts were recorded for this clone. The chain carries TRBV4-2 and TRBJ2-6; 7 bases line up with TRBD1. V lost 0 bases, J lost 0 bases, and 5 bases stayed unmatched. From germline, CDR1 is LGHNA and CDR2 YNFKEQ. This CDR3 is built from 18 residues. The CDR3 sequence is CASSQEGQLNSGANVLTF. The DNA of the CDR3 is TGTGCCAGCAGCCAAGAGGGACAGCTGAACTCTGGGGCCAACGTCCTGACTTTC.

The CDR3 loop reads CASSLGKTSGGYEQYV. CDR3 DNA sequence: TGTGCCAGCAGTTTAGGGAAGACTAGCGGGGGGTACGAGCAGTACGTC. J is TRBJ2-7 and V is TRBV28; 13 bases align to TRBD2. The germline gives CDR1 MDHEN, CDR2 SYDVKM. J gave up 4 bases and V 2 bases, and 5 bases lay outside the gene matches. The length of the CDR3 is 16 residues.

The J gene is TRBJ1-4, the V gene TRBV4-1; possibly TRBD1 for D (5 bases). V gave up 1 base and J gave up 4 bases, with 10 bases separating them. This CDR3 has 15 amino acids. Per germline, CDR1 MGHRA and CDR2 YSYEKL. CDR3 region: CASSQGGGINEKLFF. CDR3 coding DNA: TGCGCCAGCAGCCAAGGGGGGGGGATTAATGAAAAACTGTTTTTT.

This chain uses TRBV7-2 with TRBJ2-2; 8 nucleotides line up with TRBD2. The CDR3 extends over 17 amino acids. V was clipped by 5 bases and J by 0 bases; unmatched bases: 8. The germline CDR1 and CDR2 sequences are SGHTA and FQGNSA. CDR3 sequence reads: CASSPRTSSTNTGELFF. CDR3 bases: TGTGCCAGCAGCCCAAGGACTAGCTCGACGAACACCGGGGAGCTGTTTTTT.

The chain uses TRBV6-6 and TRBJ1-2; D possibly corresponds to TRBD1 (6 bases). V gave up 10 bases and J gave up 2 bases, with 20 bases separating them. The CDR3 is 15 amino acids. CDR1 and CDR2 from the germline V gene are MNHNY and SVGAGI (reference sequence). The CDR3 DNA is TGTGCCATCCTACCCCAGGGGAAGCAGAACTATGGCTACACCTTC. Residues: CAILPQGKQNYGYTF.

The V call is TRBV5-1, the J call TRBJ1-4; no clear D gene. Trimming took 3 bases from V and 0 from J, leaving 9 bases between them. Germline V gives CDR1 SGHRS, CDR2 YFSETQ. The CDR3 spans 15 residues. CDR3 bases: TGCGCCAGCAGCTCCGCCGGAGCAACTAATGAAAAACTGTTTTTT. Translation: CASSSAGATNEKLFF.

This chain links TRBV7-9 with TRBJ1-1, with 9 bases that match TRBD1. V dropped 8 bases and J dropped 5; count of bases not matched to a gene: 6. Germline CDR1 SEHNR, CDR2 FQNEAQ (reference sequence). The CDR3 totals 13 residues. The chain's CDR3 is CASGTGGGTEAFF. CDR3 DNA: TGTGCCAGCGGAACAGGGGGCGGAACTGAAGCTTTCTTT.

V and J are TRBV24-1 and TRBJ1-2; TRBD1 agrees at 7 bases. J lost 2 bases, V lost 5 bases, and 10 bases had no gene match. The CDR3 runs 16 residues. From germline, CDR1 is KGHDR and CDR2 SFDVKD. CDR3 DNA sequence: TGTGCCACCAGTGCCATAGCCCACAGGGGAAACTATGGCTACACCTTC. It specifies CATSAIAHRGNYGYTF.

J is TRBJ2-5 and V is TRBV3-1 (or the pseudogene TRBV3-2), with 8 bases fitting TRBD2. The CDR3 consists of 14 residues. The V gene's germline CDR1 is LGHDT and CDR2 YNNKEL (reference sequence). The V and J ends lost 3 bases and 5 bases, in that order; junction bases with no gene match: 5. The CDR3 DNA is TGTGCCAGCAGCCAGCAGCGGGGGTGGGAGACCCAGTACTTC. This encodes CASSQQRGWETQYF.

The chain is built from TRBV7-9 and TRBJ2-3, with 11 bases aligning to TRBD2. The length of the CDR3 is 14 residues. J was trimmed by 12 bases and V by 2 bases; bases with no gene match: 7. CDR1 and CDR2 (germline): SEHNR, FQNEAQ (reference sequence). The CDR3 DNA reads TGTGCCAGCAGCTTACTAGCGGGGGGCGCAGCTCAGTATTTT. It codes for CASSLLAGGAAQYF.

V usage is TRBV7-7 and J usage is TRBJ2-3; 8 nucleotides line up with TRBD2. V was clipped by 1 base and J by 5 bases; unmatched bases: 5. Germline CDR1 reads SSHAT; CDR2 reads FNYEAQ (reference sequence). The CDR3 has 15 amino acids. CDR3 in amino acids: CASSLDGGAGDTQYF. The DNA of the CDR3 is TGTGCCAGCAGCTTAGACGGGGGGGCTGGAGATACGCAGTATTTT. The full variable domain, its missing parts supplied by reference TRBV7-7 and TRBJ2-3, is GAGVSQSPRYKVTKRGQDVTLRCDPISSHATLYWYQQALGQGPEFLTYFNYEAQPDKSGLPSDRFSAERPEGSISTLTIQRTEQRDSAMYRCASSLDGGAGDTQYFGPGTRLTVL.

The chain joins TRBV6-4 to TRBJ1-6, with 8 bases fitting TRBD1. V trimming: 9 bases; J trimming: 3 bases; junction bases outside the gene matches: 4. Germline values: CDR1 MRHNA, CDR2 SNTAGT. The CDR3 runs to 14 residues. CDR3 sequence (DNA): TGTGCCAGGGGGACAGGTCTCTATAATTCACCCCTCCACTTT. Protein product: CARGTGLYNSPLHF.

The sample holds one count of this clone. The rearrangement uses TRBV5-1 and TRBJ1-2; the match to TRBD1 covers 9 bases. With 3 bases clipped from V and 1 base from J, the junction kept 1 base outside the gene matches. The CDR3 totals 14 residues. Germline CDR1 is SGHRS and CDR2 is YFSETQ. Here the CDR3 DNA reads TGCGCCAGCAGCTCGGACAGGGGTAACTATGGCTACACCTTC. It is translated as CASSSDRGNYGYTF.

The chain employs TRBV7-6 and TRBJ2-5; 8 nucleotides agree with TRBD1. The CDR3 length is 16 residues. J lost 2 bases, V lost 4 bases, and 9 bases had no gene match. The V gene's germline CDR1 is SGHVS and CDR2 FNYEAQ. The CDR3 DNA sequence: TGTGCCAGCAGCTCACGATCGACAGGGGTGCAAGAGACCCAGTACTTC. Protein product: CASSSRSTGVQETQYF.

The chain links TRBV12-3 or TRBV12-4 to TRBJ1-2; a possible D gene is TRBD1 (5 bases). Trimming took 7 bases from V and 8 from J, leaving 14 bases between them. The CDR3 spans 12 residues. The CDR3 reads CASKPGGWGYTF. The CDR3 nucleotides read TGTGCCAGCAAGCCCGGGGGGTGGGGCTACACCTTC.

The chain is built from TRBV6-5 and TRBJ2-7, with a weak D call TRBD2 (5 bases). Germline loops: CDR1 MNHEY, CDR2 SVGAGI. The V end lost 7 bases, the J end lost 0 bases, and 13 bases lay between the germline ends. The CDR3 is made up of 14 amino acids. The DNA for the CDR3 is TGTGCCAGCAAGAGGGTTGTGGGCTCCTACGAGCAGTACGTC. As protein: CASKRVVGSYEQYV.

V usage is TRBV5-1 and J usage is TRBJ2-3, with TRBD2 identical over 7 bases. The germline V gene encodes CDR1 SGHRS and CDR2 YFSETQ. The CDR3 extends over 16 amino acids. Trimming at V came to 3 bases and at J to 0 bases, leaving 7 bases not matched to a gene. CDR3 sequence (DNA): TGCGCCAGCAGCTGGGAGGGGCAACGTAGCACAGATACGCAGTATTTT. Amino acids: CASSWEGQRSTDTQYF.

The CDR3 nucleotides are TGCGCCAGCAGCAGAGGACTAGCGGGGGACCTAAACACCGGGGAGCTGTTTTTT. Residues: CASSRGLAGDLNTGELFF. This chain joins TRBV4-1 and TRBJ2-2, with TRBD2 matching over 13 bases. CDR3 length: 18 residues. V trimming: 5 bases; J trimming: 2 bases; junction bases outside the gene matches: 8. In germline, CDR1 is MGHRA, CDR2 YSYEKL.

The V and J genes are TRBV19 and TRBJ2-1, with 7 positions matching TRBD1. V lost 7 bases, J lost 6 bases, and 6 bases stayed unmatched. The CDR3 contains 13 residues. CDR1 and CDR2 (germline): LNHDA, SQIVND (reference sequence). This chain's CDR3 is CASTRDSPNEQFF. CDR3 in DNA: TGTGCCAGTACCCGGGACAGCCCCAATGAGCAGTTCTTC.

V and J are TRBV18 and TRBJ1-2, with D maybe TRBD1 (5 bases). The germline V gene encodes CDR1 KGHSH and CDR2 LQKENI. V lost 3 bases and J 8 bases, leaving 13 bases between the germline ends. This CDR3 is 13 amino acids long. The CDR3 protein is CASSPWRDGGYTF. CDR3 coding DNA: TGTGCCAGCTCACCTTGGCGGGACGGGGGCTACACCTTC.

This rearrangement joins TRBV3-1 (or the pseudogene TRBV3-2) to TRBJ1-2; no firm D call. Germline assignment: CDR1 LGHDT and CDR2 YNNKEL (reference sequence). V lost 1 base, J lost 4 bases, and 13 bases lay in between. The CDR3 runs 15 residues. The CDR3 bases are TGTGCCAGCAGCCAAGCGGCCAGACTCCCCTATGGCTACACCTTC. Translation: CASSQAARLPYGYTF.